This record covers a single T cell receptor beta chain. The data are from a study of control samples from healthy donors and cancer patients. Assay used: immunoSEQ multiplex PCR; TCRdb lists only in-frame clones, some missing. Of roughly 120,000 clones in the sample, approximately 88% were seen once. Trimming took 5 bases from V and 6 from J, leaving 17 bases between them. Looked up from germline, CDR1 is SEHNR and CDR2 is FQNEAQ (reference sequence). CDR3 size: 14 residues. The rearrangement links TRBV7-9 to TRBJ2-7; TRBD2 is a possible D gene (6 bases). The sequenced sample was blood. This clonotype originated in a man aged 40-55 years in good health. The CDR3, as DNA: TGTGCCAGCAGCCCCGCCGGGGGTCCTTTCGAGCAGTACTTC. Protein product: CASSPAGGPFEQYF.